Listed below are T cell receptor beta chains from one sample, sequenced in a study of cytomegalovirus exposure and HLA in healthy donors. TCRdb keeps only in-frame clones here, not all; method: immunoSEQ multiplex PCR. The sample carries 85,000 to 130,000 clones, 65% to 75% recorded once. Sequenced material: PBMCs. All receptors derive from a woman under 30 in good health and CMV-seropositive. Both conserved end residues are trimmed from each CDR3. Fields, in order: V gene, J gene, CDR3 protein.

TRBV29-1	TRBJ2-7	SVILGTGSDEQY
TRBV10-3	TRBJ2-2	AISESWAGTGELF
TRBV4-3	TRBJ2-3	ASSPQPAGEDTQY
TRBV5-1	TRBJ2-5	ASSLGGAETQY
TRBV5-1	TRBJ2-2	ASSLAPPLNTGELF
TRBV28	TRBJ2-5	ASRPGGMGSETQY
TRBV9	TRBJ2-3	ASSVTGTSPPPAWY
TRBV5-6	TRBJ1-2	ASSSIDGNYGYT
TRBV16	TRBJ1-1	ASSQSRTSNTEAF
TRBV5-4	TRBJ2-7	ASSFSGRASYEQY
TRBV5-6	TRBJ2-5	ASSGGGGQETQY
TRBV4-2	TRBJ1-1	ASSQELLGASTEAF
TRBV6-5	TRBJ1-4	ASGTYRDAEKLF
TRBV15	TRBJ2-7	ATSRDEARIG
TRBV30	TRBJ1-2	AWSAGTVVYGYT